This TCR beta chain was obtained from a study of blood T cell repertoires in COVID-19. Study-level background: T cells, B-cell-depleted T cells, or PBMCs supplied cDNA or gDNA.

The participants were between about 18 and 90 years old and came from under 25 US areas. Symptom resolution, clearance, or two negative PCRs marked the recovered donors of Cohort 3. Assay used: immunoSEQ multiplex PCR; TCRdb lists only in-frame clones, some missing. The profile shows roughly 220,000 clones, about 88% of them singletons. V was pared by 1 base and J by 7 bases, with 8 bases between. Germline CDR1 and CDR2: SGHAT and FQNNGV. This CDR3 contains 14 residues. The rearrangement links TRBV11-2 to TRBJ1-6; no clear D. The sample taken for sequencing was PBMCs or T cells enriched from blood (not recorded which). The sequence came from a woman aged 25 to 45 who had recovered from COVID-19. DNA of the CDR3: TGTGCCAGCAGCTTAGTTCCGGGGAATTCACCCCTCCACTTT. Translated, it gives CASSLVPGNSPLHF. The full variable domain, with the rest looked up from reference TRBV11-2 and TRBJ1-6, is EAGVAQSPRYKIIEKRQSVAFWCNPISGHATLYWYQQILGQGPKLLIQFQNNGVVDDSQLPKDRFSAERLKGVDSTLKIQPAKLEDSAVYLCASSLVPGNSPLHFGNGTRLTVT.